Detailed here is one T cell receptor (beta chain). Germline CDR1 is GTSNPN and CDR2 is SVGIG (reference sequence). This CDR3 has 14 amino acids. V shed 1 base and J 6 bases; nucleotides not matched to a gene: 3. TCRdb's copy holds only in-frame clones and misses some; the assay was immunoSEQ multiplex PCR. The sample lists about 59,000 clones; more than 80% were seen once. These data originate in a study of blood T cell repertoires in COVID-19. About the research overall: Italy, Spain and the United States were the sources of the convalescent and acute COVID-19 samples.

This TCR was recovered from an elderly man with acute or convalescent COVID-19. Sample: peripheral blood. V and J are TRBV30 and TRBJ2-3, with 11 bases lining up with TRBD2. CDR3 protein: CAWSASGGRDTQYF. In DNA form, the CDR3 reads TGTGCCTGGAGTGCTAGCGGGGGGCGGGATACGCAGTATTTT.